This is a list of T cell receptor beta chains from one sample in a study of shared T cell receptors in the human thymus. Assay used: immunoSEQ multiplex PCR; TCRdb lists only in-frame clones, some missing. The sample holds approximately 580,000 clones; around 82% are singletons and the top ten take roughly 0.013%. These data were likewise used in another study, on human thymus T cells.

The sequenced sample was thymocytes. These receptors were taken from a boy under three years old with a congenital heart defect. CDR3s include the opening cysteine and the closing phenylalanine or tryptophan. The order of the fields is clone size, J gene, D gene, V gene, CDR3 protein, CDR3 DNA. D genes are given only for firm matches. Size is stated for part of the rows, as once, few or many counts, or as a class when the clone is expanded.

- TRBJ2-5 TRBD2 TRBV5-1 CASSLAHGRGETQYF TGCGCCAGCAGCTTGGCCCATGGGAGGGGAGAGACCCAGTACTTC
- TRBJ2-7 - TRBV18 CASSPGPYEQYF TGTGCCAGCTCACCAGGGCCCTACGAGCAGTACTTC
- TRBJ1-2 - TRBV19 CASSLLDTLNYGYTF TGTGCCAGTAGTCTCCTGGACACCTTAAACTATGGCTACACCTTC
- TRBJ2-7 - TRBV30 CAWVRTYRDSPYEQYF TGTGCCTGGGTCAGGACATACCGGGACTCACCATACGAGCAGTACTTC
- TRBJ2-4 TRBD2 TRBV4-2 CASSQDLAGAKNIQYF TGTGCCAGCAGCCAAGATCTAGCGGGAGCCAAAAACATTCAGTACTTC
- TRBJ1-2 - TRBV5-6 CASSVFRGGGSVGNGYTF TGTGCCAGCAGCGTTTTTCGCGGGGGGGGTTCTGTTGGGAATGGCTACACCTTC
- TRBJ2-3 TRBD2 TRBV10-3 CAISQLAGTDTQYF TGTGCCATTAGTCAACTAGCGGGCACAGATACGCAGTATTTT
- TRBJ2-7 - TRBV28 CASSPSSYEQYF TGTGCCAGCAGTCCTAGCTCCTACGAGCAGTACTTC
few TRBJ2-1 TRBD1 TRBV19 CASRLGQGNNEQFF TGTGCCAGTAGATTAGGACAGGGGAACAATGAGCAGTTCTTC
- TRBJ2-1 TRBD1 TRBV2 CVDRVAYNEQFF TGCGTGGACAGGGTGGCCTACAATGAGCAGTTCTTC
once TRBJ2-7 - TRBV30 CAWSGKRRHEQYF TGTGCCTGGAGTGGCAAGCGGCGGCACGAGCAGTACTTC
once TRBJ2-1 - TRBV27 CASSLRVSGSSYNEQFF TGTGCCAGCAGTTTACGTGTCAGCGGAAGCTCCTACAATGAGCAGTTCTTC
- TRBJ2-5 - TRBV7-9 CASSAREKETQYF TGTGCCAGCAGCGCCAGGGAAAAGGAGACCCAGTACTTC
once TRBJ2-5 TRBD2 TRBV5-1 CASSSAGVEREKVRETQYF TGCGCCAGCAGCTCTGCAGGGGTTGAGCGGGAGAAGGTGCGAGAGACCCAGTACTTC
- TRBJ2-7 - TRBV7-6 CASSLVGGFTYEQYF TGTGCCAGCAGCTTAGTGGGAGGCTTTACCTACGAGCAGTACTTC
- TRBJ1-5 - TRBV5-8 CASILGGASFNQPQHF TGTGCCAGCATCCTTGGGGGGGCCTCCTTCAATCAGCCCCAGCATTTT
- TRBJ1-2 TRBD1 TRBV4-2 CASSQDRQGNGYTF TGTGCCAGCAGCCAGGATCGACAGGGTAATGGCTACACCTTC
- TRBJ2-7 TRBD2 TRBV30 CAWSVGLAGVDPYEQYF TGTGCCTGGAGTGTTGGACTAGCGGGAGTAGATCCCTACGAGCAGTACTTC
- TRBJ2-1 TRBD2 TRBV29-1 CSVSGTSGGPYNEQFF TGCAGCGTTTCCGGGACTAGCGGGGGCCCCTACAATGAGCAGTTCTTC
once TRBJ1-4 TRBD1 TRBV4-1 CASSQEPPGGQGEKLFF TGCGCCAGCAGCCAAGAACCCCCTGGGGGACAGGGAGAAAAACTGTTTTTT
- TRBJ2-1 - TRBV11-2 CASSLTGYNEQFF TGTGCCAGCAGCTTGACGGGGTACAATGAGCAGTTCTTC
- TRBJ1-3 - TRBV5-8 CASSKGGHSGNTIYF TGTGCCAGCAGCAAGGGAGGGCACTCTGGAAACACCATATATTTT
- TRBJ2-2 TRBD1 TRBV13 CASSLGTGNTGELFF TGTGCCAGCAGCTTGGGGACAGGGAACACCGGGGAGCTGTTTTTT
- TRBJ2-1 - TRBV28 CASSRPFWRNEQFF TGTGCCAGCAGCCGTCCATTTTGGAGAAATGAGCAGTTCTTC
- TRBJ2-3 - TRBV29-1 CSANGSTDTQYF TGCAGCGCGAATGGCAGCACAGATACGCAGTATTTT
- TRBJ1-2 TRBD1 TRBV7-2 CASSLGQALLNYGYTF TGTGCCAGCAGCTTGGGACAGGCTCTCCTGAACTATGGCTACACCTTC
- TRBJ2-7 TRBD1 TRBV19 CASSISRDRGREQYF TGTGCCAGTAGTATATCCCGGGACAGGGGGCGCGAGCAGTACTTC
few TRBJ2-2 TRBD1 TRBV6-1 CAGQGQIHTGELFF TGTGCCGGACAGGGACAGATCCACACCGGGGAGCTGTTTTTT
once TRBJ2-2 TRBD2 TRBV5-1 CASSPSSGSGNTGELFF TGCGCCAGCAGCCCGTCAAGCGGGAGCGGGAACACCGGGGAGCTGTTTTTT
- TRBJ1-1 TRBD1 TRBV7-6 CASSLAGTENTEAFF TGTGCCAGCAGCTTAGCTGGGACAGAGAACACTGAAGCTTTCTTT
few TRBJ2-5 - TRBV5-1 CASSLAPGSSETQYF TGCGCCAGCAGCTTGGCCCCGGGTTCCTCAGAGACCCAGTACTTC
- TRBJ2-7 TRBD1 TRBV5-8 CASATGTGRYEQYF TGTGCCAGCGCGACAGGGACAGGGCGCTACGAGCAGTACTTC
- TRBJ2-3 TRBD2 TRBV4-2 CASSQEWVAGVLTDTQYF TGTGCCAGCAGCCAAGAATGGGTAGCGGGGGTACTCACAGATACGCAGTATTTT
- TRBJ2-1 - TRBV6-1 CASRERVPYNEQFF TGTGCCAGCAGGGAGCGGGTTCCCTACAATGAGCAGTTCTTC
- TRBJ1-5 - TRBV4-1 CASSQESGQPQHF TGCGCCAGCAGCCAAGAATCGGGGCAGCCCCAGCATTTT
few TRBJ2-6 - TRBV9 CASSVEDSPSGANVLTF TGTGCCAGCAGCGTAGAGGACTCACCCTCTGGGGCCAACGTCCTGACTTTC
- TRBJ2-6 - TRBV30 CAWSVLTSGTAGANVLTF TGTGCCTGGAGTGTACTAACATCCGGGACTGCTGGGGCCAACGTCCTGACTTTC
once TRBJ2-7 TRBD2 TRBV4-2 CASSQDWVGLMDEQYF TGTGCCAGCAGCCAAGACTGGGTGGGACTAATGGACGAGCAGTACTTC
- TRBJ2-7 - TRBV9 CASSVDVRGRDEQYF TGTGCCAGCAGCGTAGATGTCAGGGGCCGGGACGAGCAGTACTTC
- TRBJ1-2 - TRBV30 CAWRPVPANYGYTF TGTGCCTGGAGGCCGGTCCCGGCTAACTATGGCTACACCTTC
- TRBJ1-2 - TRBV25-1 CASSRQSDYGYTF TGTGCCAGCAGTAGACAGTCGGACTATGGCTACACCTTC
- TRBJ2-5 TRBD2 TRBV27 CASSPFRGGHKETQYF TGTGCCAGCAGTCCCTTTAGGGGAGGGCATAAAGAGACCCAGTACTTC
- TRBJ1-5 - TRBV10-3 CAISGQSAGQPQHF TGTGCCATCAGTGGACAATCGGCTGGTCAGCCCCAGCATTTT
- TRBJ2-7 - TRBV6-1 CASSGAGDYEQYF TGTGCCAGCAGCGGTGCAGGGGACTACGAGCAGTACTTC
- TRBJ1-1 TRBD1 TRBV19 CASREDRGMNTEAFF TGTGCCAGTAGGGAGGACAGGGGAATGAACACTGAAGCTTTCTTT
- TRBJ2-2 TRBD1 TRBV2 CASSQTGEDTGELFF TGTGCCAGCAGTCAGACAGGGGAGGACACCGGGGAGCTGTTTTTT
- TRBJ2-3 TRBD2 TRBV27 CASIPTSGTDTQYF TGTGCCAGCATTCCCACTAGCGGCACAGATACGCAGTATTTT
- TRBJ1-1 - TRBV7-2 CASSLESGATEAFF TGTGCCAGCAGCCTTGAATCAGGGGCCACTGAAGCTTTCTTT
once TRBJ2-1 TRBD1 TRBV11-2 CASRPPGQGRGEQFF TGTGCCAGCAGGCCTCCGGGACAGGGGAGGGGTGAGCAGTTCTTC
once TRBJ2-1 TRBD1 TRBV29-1 CSGWTGGGGEQFF TGCAGCGGGTGGACAGGGGGAGGAGGTGAGCAGTTCTTC
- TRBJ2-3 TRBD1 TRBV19 CASQETGTITDTQYF TGTGCCAGCCAAGAGACAGGGACAATCACAGATACGCAGTATTTT
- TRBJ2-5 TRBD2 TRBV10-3 CAISRGGETQYF TGTGCCATCAGTCGGGGGGGAGAGACCCAGTACTTC
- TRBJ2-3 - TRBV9 CASSVATGGGSDTQYF TGTGCCAGCAGCGTAGCGACGGGGGGCGGGTCAGATACGCAGTATTTT
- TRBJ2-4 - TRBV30 CAWSDPGLAKNIQYF TGTGCCTGGAGTGACCCAGGCCTAGCCAAAAACATTCAGTACTTC
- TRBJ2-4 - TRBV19 CASSPGRRDIQYF TGTGCCAGTAGCCCAGGCAGGCGGGACATTCAGTACTTC
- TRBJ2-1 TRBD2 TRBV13 CASSSGTSGRSYNEQFF TGTGCCAGCAGTTCCGGGACTAGCGGGAGGAGCTACAATGAGCAGTTCTTC
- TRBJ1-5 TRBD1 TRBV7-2 CASSPHGQGSNQPQHF TGTGCCAGCAGCCCCCATGGACAGGGAAGCAATCAGCCCCAGCATTTT
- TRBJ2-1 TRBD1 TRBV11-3 CASSFRGTGQFF TGTGCCAGCAGCTTCCGGGGGACAGGGCAGTTCTTC